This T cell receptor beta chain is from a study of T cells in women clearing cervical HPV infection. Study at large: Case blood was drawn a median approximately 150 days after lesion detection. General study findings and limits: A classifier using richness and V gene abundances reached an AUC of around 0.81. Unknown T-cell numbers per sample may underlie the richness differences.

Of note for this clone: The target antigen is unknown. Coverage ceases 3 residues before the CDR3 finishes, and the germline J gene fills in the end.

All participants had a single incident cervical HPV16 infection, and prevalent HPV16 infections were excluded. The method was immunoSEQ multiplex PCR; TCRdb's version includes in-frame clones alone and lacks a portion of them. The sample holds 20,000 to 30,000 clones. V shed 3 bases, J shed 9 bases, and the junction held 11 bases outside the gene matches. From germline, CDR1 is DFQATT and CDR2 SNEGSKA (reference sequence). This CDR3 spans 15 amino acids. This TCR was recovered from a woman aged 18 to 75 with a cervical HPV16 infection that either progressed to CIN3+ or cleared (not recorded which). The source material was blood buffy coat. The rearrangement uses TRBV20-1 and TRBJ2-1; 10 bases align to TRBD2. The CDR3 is CSARPRLAGFSEQFF. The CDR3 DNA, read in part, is TGCAGTGCTAGGCCTAGACTAGCGGGTTTCAGTGAG.